This entry lists 29 T cell receptor beta chains sequenced from one sample in a study of blood T cells in healthy people across ages. Then a second PCR, running roughly 7 to 11 cycles, was carried out with a sample-barcoded 5' primer and a J-beta primer mix. TCRdb reprocessed the 5' RACE reads with MiXCR, giving one entry per CDR3 protein. The data contain around 820,000 distinct CDR3 sequences, just under 25% of them seen just once; the ten biggest clones take up around 3.6%. This same sample was also taken into another study, of T cells of mothers and their children.

Sequenced sample: blood. Every receptor here comes from a boy younger than 18 in good health.

This clonotype has more than one count but fewer than ten. This chain connects TRBV6-5 to TRBJ2-5; TRBD1 matches 8 bases. CDR3 size: 14 residues. Trimming took 5 bases from V and 4 from J; bases not matched to a gene: 6. Germline V lookup: CDR1 MNHEY, CDR2 SVGAGI. The CDR3 is CASSRTRGRETQYF. CDR3 DNA: TGTGCCAGCAGTCGTACCAGGGGGCGAGAGACCCAGTACTTC.

This clonotype has a handful of counts. The chain carries TRBV5-1 and TRBJ2-1; tentatively, D is TRBD1 or TRBD2 (5 bases each). The CDR3 length is 15 residues. CDR1 is SGHRS, CDR2 YFSETQ, per germline. V was trimmed by 1 base and J by 10 bases, leaving 18 bases between them. CDR3 in DNA: TGCGCCAGCAGCTTGACGAGGGGCGTACTTGGGGAGCAGTTCTTC. It translates to CASSLTRGVLGEQFF.

The J gene is TRBJ2-7, the V gene TRBV20-1, with 10 positions matching TRBD2. The ends lost 4 bases at V and 0 bases at J; junction bases unmatched: 6. Germline V gives CDR1 DFQATT, CDR2 SNEGSKA (reference sequence). The CDR3 sequence is 15 residues long. Here the CDR3 DNA reads TGCAGTGCTACCCCTAGCGGGGGCTTCTCCTACGAGCAGTACTTC. It is translated as CSATPSGGFSYEQYF.

The gene calls are TRBV2 and TRBJ1-1, with D perhaps TRBD1 (6 bases). Trimming took 0 bases from V and 0 from J, leaving 11 bases between them. The CDR3 loop spans 16 amino acids. Germline-derived CDR1 and CDR2 are SNHLY and FYNNEI. CDR3: CASSEALQGMNTEAFF. The CDR3 DNA reads as TGTGCCAGCAGTGAAGCCCTTCAGGGGATGAACACTGAAGCTTTCTTT. The whole variable domain, filled in from reference TRBV2 and TRBJ1-1, reads EPEVTQTPSHQVTQMGQEVILRCVPISNHLYFYWYRQILGQKVEFLVSFYNNEISEKSEIFDDQFSVERPDGSNFTLKIRSTKLEDSAMYFCASSEALQGMNTEAFFGQGTRLTVV.

The gene calls are TRBV28 and TRBJ1-6; D is perhaps TRBD1 (5 bases). The germline V and J ends were trimmed by 6 bases and 5 bases, with 8 bases remaining between them. The CDR3 is made up of 13 amino acids. Germline values: CDR1 MDHEN, CDR2 SYDVKM. The CDR3 region has the DNA TGTGCCAGCAGGACAGATGATAATTCACCCCTCCACTTT. Its protein is CASRTDDNSPLHF.

This clonotype was observed many times. CDR3 in amino acids: CASSPGEETQYF. Here the CDR3 DNA reads TGTGCCAGCAGCCCAGGGGAGGAGACCCAGTACTTC. J is TRBJ2-5 and V is TRBV18, with a tentative D call TRBD1 (6 bases). V lost 8 bases, J lost 5 bases, and 12 bases lay in between. This CDR3 contains 12 residues. The germline V gene has CDR1 KGHSH and CDR2 LQKENI.

The chain has TRBV28 and TRBJ1-4; weak D call: TRBD1 (6 bases). The ends were cut back, 5 bases at V and 8 bases at J, with 15 bases in the middle. CDR1 is MDHEN, CDR2 SYDVKM, per germline. The CDR3 runs to 14 residues. CDR3 coding DNA: TGTGCCAGCAGTCCTCAGGGGCGCAAGGAAAAACTGTTTTTT. Residues: CASSPQGRKEKLFF.

This clonotype was observed a handful of times. The rearrangement joins TRBV10-3 to TRBJ2-7, with TRBD2 matching over 7 bases. CDR1 and CDR2 from the germline V gene are ENHRY and SYGVKD. V lost 3 bases to trimming and J lost 3 bases; unmatched junction nucleotides: 2. This CDR3 has 13 residues. DNA for the CDR3: TGTGCCATCAGTGACTGGGACTACTACGAGCAGTACTTC. This encodes CAISDWDYYEQYF.

This clonotype has a single count. The chain links TRBV20-1 to TRBJ2-5; D perhaps matches TRBD2 (6 bases). The length of the CDR3 is 14 residues. The ends were cut back, 7 bases at V and 4 bases at J, with 19 bases in the middle. CDR1 DFQATT and CDR2 SNEGSKA come from the germline V gene (reference sequence). Written as DNA, the CDR3 is TGCAGTGTTGGATTTGGGGGGTCGGGAGAGACCCAGTACTTC. It encodes CSVGFGGSGETQYF.

The chain joins TRBV20-1 to TRBJ2-7; a possible D gene is TRBD2 (6 bases). The germline V and J ends were trimmed by 6 bases and 0 bases, with 15 bases remaining between them. CDR1 and CDR2 (germline): DFQATT, SNEGSKA (reference sequence). This CDR3 spans 14 amino acids. CDR3 coding DNA: TGCAGTGCCCGAGACCAGCGGGTCTCCTACGAGCAGTACTTC. The encoded protein is CSARDQRVSYEQYF.

The rearrangement joins TRBV28 to TRBJ2-7; D possibly corresponds to TRBD1 (5 bases). The CDR3 has 13 amino acids. V lost 6 bases and J lost 3, with 12 bases in between. The germline gives CDR1 MDHEN, CDR2 SYDVKM. The CDR3 bases are TGTGCCAGCAGCTCCCCGGACATCTACGAGCAGTACTTC. It codes for CASSSPDIYEQYF.

This clonotype turned up a few times. The chain combines TRBV28 with TRBJ2-7, with D possibly TRBD2 on 6 matching bases. The V end was cut by 5 bases, the J end by 11 bases, with 19 bases between. The germline V gene encodes CDR1 MDHEN and CDR2 SYDVKM. CDR3 length equals 13 residues. The CDR3 DNA follows: TGTGCCAGCAGTGAACCCCAGGTTGGGGAGGAGTACTTC. Translation: CASSEPQVGEEYF.

This clonotype was counted a few times. This sequence joins TRBV6-2 or TRBV6-3 and TRBJ2-7; D gene ambiguous. Trimming removed 6 bases from V and 4 bases from J, with 16 bases in between. Germline V gene sequence: CDR1 MNHEY, CDR2 SVGEGT. The CDR3 spans 14 residues. This CDR3 reads CASSSLTTYYEQYF. DNA for the CDR3: TGTGCCAGCAGCTCCCTCACGACTTATTACGAGCAGTACTTC.

This clonotype has just a few counts. This CDR3 is CAISEPPIGDTQYF. The CDR3 DNA reads TGTGCCATCAGTGAGCCCCCCATAGGGGATACGCAGTATTTT. The chain uses TRBV10-3 and TRBJ2-3; no reliable D call. Trimming removed 2 bases at V and 6 bases at J, with 12 bases between. CDR3 length: 14 residues. Per the germline V gene, CDR1 is ENHRY and CDR2 is SYGVKD.

In this sample, this clonotype turned up many times. The chain combines TRBV27 with TRBJ2-7; 8 nucleotides match TRBD1. J gave up 3 bases and V 5 bases, and 6 bases lay outside the gene matches. Germline V CDR1 and CDR2: MNHEY, SMNVEV (reference sequence). The CDR3 loop spans 14 amino acids. This chain's CDR3 is CASSPGQGIYEQYF. The CDR3 coding sequence is TGTGCCAGCAGTCCCGGACAGGGAATCTACGAGCAGTACTTC.

J is TRBJ2-5 and V is TRBV7-3, with D possibly called TRBD1 or TRBD2 (7 bases each). From germline, CDR1 is SGHTA and CDR2 FQGTGA. Deletions cut 5 bases from V and 2 bases from J, with 15 bases between. The CDR3 is 15 residues long. CDR3 DNA sequence: TGTGCCAGCAGCCCATCAGGGGGGGGACAAGAGACCCAGTACTTC. Its protein is CASSPSGGGQETQYF.

This clonotype was observed a few times. The chain carries TRBV4-2 and TRBJ2-5, with TRBD2 as a possible D gene (5 bases). V lost 0 bases, J lost 1 base, and 9 bases lay in between. CDR3 size: 15 residues. Germline V gene lookup returns CDR1 LGHNA and CDR2 YNFKEQ. The CDR3 DNA is TGTGCCAGCAGCCAAGATCTGAGCGGCCAAGAGACCCAGTACTTC. Residues: CASSQDLSGQETQYF.

V is TRBV7-3 and J is TRBJ2-2, with D perhaps given as TRBD1 or TRBD2 (5 bases each). The CDR3 has 16 residues. Trimming removed 0 bases from V and 7 bases from J, with 15 bases in between. The germline V gene encodes CDR1 SGHTA and CDR2 FQGTGA. CDR3 nucleotides: TGTGCCAGCAGCTTAACCAATAGGGACCTCAACGGGGAGCTGTTTTTT. It translates to CASSLTNRDLNGELFF.

The chain is built from TRBV5-1 and TRBJ2-7; D may match TRBD1 or TRBD2 (5 bases each). Germline V lookup: CDR1 SGHRS, CDR2 YFSETQ. This CDR3 is 15 amino acids long. The ends were cut back, 4 bases at V and 3 bases at J, with 17 bases in the middle. The CDR3 DNA follows: TGCGCCAGCAGCCCCGAGGGGCGGGCACTCTACGAGCAGTACTTC. Translated: CASSPEGRALYEQYF.

The rearrangement joins TRBV6-1 to TRBJ1-6; possibly TRBD1 for D (5 bases). V lost 7 bases and J lost 8, with 15 bases in between. CDR1 and CDR2 (germline): MNHNS, SASEGT. The CDR3 contains 14 residues. The CDR3, as DNA: TGTGCCAGCAATGTATATGGGGCAGATTCACCCCTCCACTTT. It yields the protein CASNVYGADSPLHF.

The genes are TRBV12-3 or TRBV12-4 and TRBJ2-3; the match to TRBD2 covers 11 bases. This CDR3 comprises 16 residues. V was pared by 5 bases and J by 4 bases, with 8 bases of the junction left unmatched. The CDR3 DNA follows: TGTGCCAGCAGTGCACTAGCGGGAGTTGGTTCAGATACGCAGTATTTT. This encodes CASSALAGVGSDTQYF.

This clonotype was counted between two and nine times. V and J are TRBV5-1 and TRBJ1-2; D gene unclear. CDR3 length: 16 amino acids. Trimming stripped 0 bases from V and 8 bases from J, with 20 bases between. Germline V gene lookup returns CDR1 SGHRS and CDR2 YFSETQ. In nucleotides, the CDR3 is TGCGCCAGCAGCTTGGAAAGCGGAACACCTAATGGAGGCTACACCTTC. Translating it yields CASSLESGTPNGGYTF.

This clonotype came up a few times. V gene TRBV21-1 combines with J gene TRBJ2-7; the table's D call of TRBD2 was not tested on the DNA. TRBV21-1 corresponds to a pseudogene. This CDR3 is 19 amino acids long. DNA of the CDR3: TGTGCCAGCAGCAAAGATGGTGCTAGCGGGGGCCTGGGCTGCTACGAGCAGTACTTC. Its protein is CASSKDGASGGLGCYEQYF.

The chain joins TRBV7-8 to TRBJ2-3; 9 nucleotides agree with TRBD1. V shed 5 bases and J 4 bases; nucleotides not matched to a gene: 16. Germline V gene data show CDR1 as SGHVS and CDR2 as FQNEAQ. This CDR3 has 18 residues. The CDR3 DNA follows: TGTGCCAGCAGCCGGACAGGGGAGGCGGCGGATAAACCAGATACGCAGTATTTT. Residues: CASSRTGEAADKPDTQYF.

This chain uses TRBV7-9 with TRBJ2-1; 10 bases align to TRBD2. The CDR3 runs 13 residues. With 3 bases clipped from V and 12 bases from J, the junction kept 5 bases outside the gene matches. The germline CDR1 and CDR2 sequences are SEHNR and FQNEAQ (reference sequence). Here the CDR3 reads CASSFGLAGGQFF. Here the CDR3 DNA reads TGTGCCAGCAGCTTTGGGTTAGCGGGGGGGCAGTTCTTC.

The CDR3 spells CASSLAKVSGGTGYTF. CDR3 in DNA: TGCGCCAGCAGCCTCGCCAAAGTGTCGGGGGGCACTGGCTACACCTTC. V gene TRBV4-3 combines with J gene TRBJ1-2; D possibly corresponds to TRBD1 (6 bases). Germline V gives CDR1 LGHNA, CDR2 YSLEER. CDR3 length: 16 amino acids. The ends were cut back, 4 bases at V and 7 bases at J, with 22 bases in the middle.

The rearrangement joins TRBV12-3 or TRBV12-4 to TRBJ1-4, with D maybe TRBD1 (5 bases). V dropped 3 bases and J dropped 3 bases, with 11 bases sitting between them. This CDR3 has 15 amino acids. CDR3 sequence (DNA): TGTGCCAGCAGTTTGGTCAGGGCCTCTAATGAAAAACTGTTTTTT. It encodes CASSLVRASNEKLFF.

This sequence joins TRBV5-4 and TRBJ2-1; D might be TRBD2 (6 bases). The germline gives CDR1 SGHNT, CDR2 YYREEE (reference sequence). Trimming removed 4 bases from V and 7 bases from J, with 18 bases in between. This CDR3 region has 15 residues. The CDR3: CASSPRGTHKNEQFF. CDR3 DNA: TGTGCCAGCAGCCCTCGTGGGACTCACAAAAATGAGCAGTTCTTC. Variable domain in full (rest from reference TRBV5-4 and TRBJ2-1): ETGVTQSPTHLIKTRGQQVTLRCSSQSGHNTVSWYQQALGQGPQFIFQYYREEENGRGNFPPRFSGLQFPNYSSELNVNALELDDSALYLCASSPRGTHKNEQFFGPGTRLTVL.

This clonotype appeared many times. V is TRBV3-1 and J is TRBJ2-4; the D is unclear. The germline V gene encodes CDR1 LGHDT and CDR2 YNNKEL (reference sequence). The CDR3 extends over 13 amino acids. The ends were cut back, 1 base at V and 4 bases at J, with 5 bases in the middle. CDR3 nucleotides: TGTGCCAGCAGCCAAGGGTCTAAAAACATTCAGTACTTC. It encodes CASSQGSKNIQYF.